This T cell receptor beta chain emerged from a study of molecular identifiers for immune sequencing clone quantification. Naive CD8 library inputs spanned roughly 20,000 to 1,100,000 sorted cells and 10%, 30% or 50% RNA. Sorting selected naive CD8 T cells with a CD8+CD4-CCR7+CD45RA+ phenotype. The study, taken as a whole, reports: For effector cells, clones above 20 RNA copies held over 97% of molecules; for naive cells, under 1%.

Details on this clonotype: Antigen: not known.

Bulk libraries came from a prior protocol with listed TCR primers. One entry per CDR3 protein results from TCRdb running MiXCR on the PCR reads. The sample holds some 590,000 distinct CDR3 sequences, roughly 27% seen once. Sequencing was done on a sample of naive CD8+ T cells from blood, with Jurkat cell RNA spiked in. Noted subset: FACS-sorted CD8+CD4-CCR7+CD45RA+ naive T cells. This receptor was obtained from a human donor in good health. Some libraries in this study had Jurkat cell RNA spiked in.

In nucleotides, the CDR3 is TGTGCCAGTAGTGCTACCTCCCGGGGCGAGGACACCGGGGAGCTGTTTTTT. Translated, it gives CASSATSRGEDTGELFF. The chain recombines TRBV19 with TRBJ2-2; perhaps D is TRBD1 or TRBD2 (5 bases each). The germline V gene encodes CDR1 LNHDA and CDR2 SQIVND (reference sequence). V was pared by 5 bases and J by 3 bases, with 19 bases between. The CDR3 is 17 amino acids.